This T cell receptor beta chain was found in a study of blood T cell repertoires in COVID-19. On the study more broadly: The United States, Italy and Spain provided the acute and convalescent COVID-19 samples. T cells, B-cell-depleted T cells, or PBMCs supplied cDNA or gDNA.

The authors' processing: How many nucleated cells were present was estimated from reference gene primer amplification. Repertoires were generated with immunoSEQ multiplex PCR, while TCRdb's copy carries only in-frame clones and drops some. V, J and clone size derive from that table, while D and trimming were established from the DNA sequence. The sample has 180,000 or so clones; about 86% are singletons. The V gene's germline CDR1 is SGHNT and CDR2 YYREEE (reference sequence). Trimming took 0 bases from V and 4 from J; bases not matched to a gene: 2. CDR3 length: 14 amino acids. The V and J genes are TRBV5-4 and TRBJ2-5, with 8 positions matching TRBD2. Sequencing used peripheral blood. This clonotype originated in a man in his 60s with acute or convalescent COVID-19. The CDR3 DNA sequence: TGTGCCAGCAGCTTGGGGCTAGCGGGAGAGACCCAGTACTTC. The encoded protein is CASSLGLAGETQYF.